Listed below are T cell receptor beta chains from one sample, sequenced in a study of blood T cells in healthy people across ages. TCRdb ran MiXCR on the 5' RACE reads and lists one entry per CDR3 protein. The sample lists over 950,000 distinct CDR3 sequences; roughly half were seen once. Sequenced: blood. The source is a woman in her sixties or seventies in good health. CDR3s include the opening cysteine and the closing phenylalanine or tryptophan. A D gene is named only where the DNA matches it firmly. A clone size is listed for some rows: how often the clone was seen (once, few, many), or a class if it is expanded.

D gene	clone size	V gene	J gene	CDR3 DNA	CDR3 protein
.	once	TRBV6-6	TRBJ2-5	TGTGCCAGCAGTTACAGTTACCCACGGGAGTGGGAGACCCAGTACTTC	CASSYSYPREWETQYF
TRBD2	.	TRBV12-3/TRBV12-4	TRBJ2-7	TGTGCCAGCAGCCCTCTTTCGGGAGGCCACGCCGAGCAGTACTTC	CASSPLSGGHAEQYF
TRBD2	.	TRBV11-2	TRBJ2-4	TGTGCCAGCAGCTTAGAAGCGGGGAAGGCCAAAAACATTCAGTACTTC	CASSLEAGKAKNIQYF
TRBD1	.	TRBV29-1	TRBJ2-7	TGCAGCGCCCGGGACAGCTCCGACGAGCAGTACTTC	CSARDSSDEQYF
.	.	TRBV3-1	TRBJ2-7	TGTGCCAGCAGCCCTTCGGGACATCACACCTACGAGCAGTACTTC	CASSPSGHHTYEQYF
.	.	TRBV7-3	TRBJ2-5	TGTGCCAGCAGCCCAGGACGTCTACGTCAAGAGACCCAGTACTTC	CASSPGRLRQETQYF
.	.	TRBV5-1	TRBJ2-5	TGCGCCAGCAGCTTGGGCAGCAACAATGAGCAGTACTTC	CASSLGSNNEQYF
.	.	TRBV20-1	TRBJ1-6	TGCAGTGCTAGAGTTACGGGCAATTCACCCCTCCACTTT	CSARVTGNSPLHF
.	.	TRBV6-6	TRBJ2-5	TGTGCCAGCAGTTACTCGTCAGGGTGGGAGCAGTACTTC	CASSYSSGWEQYF
.	.	TRBV7-2	TRBJ2-1	TGTGCCAGCAGACCGCAAGAGGGAAGGTTCAATGAGCAGTTCTTC	CASRPQEGRFNEQFF
.	.	TRBV28	TRBJ2-1	TGCGCCAGCAAAGAGAGCTCCTACAATGAGCAGTTCTTC	CASKESSYNEQFF
TRBD2	.	TRBV7-2	TRBJ2-7	TGTGCTAGCAGCCTAGGACTGGGGACTACAACCTACGAGCAGTACTTC	CASSLGLGTTTYEQYF
.	.	TRBV28	TRBJ2-7	TGTGCCAGCACCCCAGCGTGGCCTGGGGGGGAGCAGTACTTC	CASTPAWPGGEQYF
TRBD2	.	TRBV7-2	TRBJ2-1	TGTGCCAGCAGCCCTCAAAGCGGGACCTACAATGAGCAGTTCTTC	CASSPQSGTYNEQFF
TRBD1	many	TRBV28	TRBJ2-6	TGTGCCAGCAGAGGAGGCGGGGACAGGGGACTCGTCCTGACTTTC	CASRGGGDRGLVLTF
TRBD2	few	TRBV7-6	TRBJ2-1	TGTGCCAGCAGCTTTATCCTAGCGGCTCAGTTCTTC	CASSFILAAQFF
.	.	TRBV20-1	TRBJ2-7	TGCAGTGCTAGAGAAGGGGGGGAACACGAGCAGTACTTC	CSAREGGEHEQYF
.	.	TRBV27	TRBJ2-7	TGTGCCAGCAGTTCTCAGCGGGTCCCGACCTACGAGCAGTACTTC	CASSSQRVPTYEQYF
.	.	TRBV21-1	TRBJ2-7	TGTGCCAGCAGCAAAGGTGACAGGGGTAGCTCCTACGAGCAGTACTTC	CASSKGDRGSSYEQYF
.	.	TRBV7-2	TRBJ1-2	TGTGCCAGCAGCTTAAATGGGGCAGGGAATAAACATGGCTACACCTTC	CASSLNGAGNKHGYTF
.	.	TRBV3-1	TRBJ1-5	TGTGCCAGCAGCCAAGAAGGCGGAGCGGCTCAGCCCCAGCATTTT	CASSQEGGAAQPQHF
.	.	TRBV27	TRBJ1-2	TGTGCCAGCAGTTCAGTTAGGATTTCGACCCGGAACGGGTATGGCTACACCTTC	CASSSVRISTRNGYGYTF
.	once	TRBV6-5	TRBJ2-1	TGTGCCAGCAGTTACCGGGGAGGGGGTCCATACAATGAGCAGTTCTTC	CASSYRGGGPYNEQFF
TRBD2	few	TRBV9	TRBJ2-1	TGTGCCAGCAGCGATACTAGCGGACCCTATAATGAGCAGTTCTTC	CASSDTSGPYNEQFF